This T cell receptor (beta chain) was captured by sequencing in a study of beta chain features in type 1 diabetes. For the study at large: Researchers looked at approximately 110,000,000 sorted cells across all samples.

Germline loops: CDR1 SGHTA, CDR2 FQGTGA. The V and J ends lost 3 bases and 10 bases respectively, with 10 bases between them. CDR3 length equals 13 residues. This clone was found many times. TCRB transcripts that were expressed got sequenced, as all of the isolated RNA had been reverse transcribed. The protocol was immunoSEQ multiplex PCR, while the TCRdb copy is restricted to in-frame clones and leaves out a portion. The top ten hold more than 0.9% of the sample, which has roughly 290,000 clones, 8% seen once. J is TRBJ1-6 and V is TRBV7-3, with a weak D call TRBD1 (6 bases). Sequencing input: central memory CD4+ T cells from blood. The clonotype originates from a woman aged 18-29 years in good health. CDR3 DNA sequence: TGTGCCAGCAGCTTTAACAGGGAATCACCCCTCCACTTT. This translates into CASSFNRESPLHF.